Included here is one T cell receptor beta chain sequence, with context. The antigen is unknown. This CDR3 is built from 16 residues. V was pared by 3 bases and J by 2 bases, with 9 bases of the junction left unmatched. Germline values: CDR1 SGHRS, CDR2 YFSETQ. Only in-frame clones appear in the TCRdb table, and some are missing; sequencing was by immunoSEQ multiplex PCR. The sample shows 110,000 to 150,000 clones, roughly three quarters of them seen only once. The data originate from a study of cytotoxic CD8 clonotypes in ibrutinib-treated CLL. Turning to the study itself: Across samples, productive templates numbered 255,043 and productive rearrangements reached approximately 94,000 on average.

Overall study results and limits: Public clonotypes, found uncommonly, either contracted or stayed stable on treatment. Sustained-remission and progressing patients had different sampling times.

The starting material was PBMCs, obtained after 12 months of ibrutinib treatment. J is TRBJ2-7 and V is TRBV5-1, with 9 bases fitting TRBD2. The sequence was obtained from a human donor with chronic lymphocytic leukemia. CDR3 residues: CASSSVISGRAYEQYF. CDR3 in DNA: TGCGCCAGCAGCTCGGTGATTAGCGGGAGAGCCTACGAGCAGTACTTC.